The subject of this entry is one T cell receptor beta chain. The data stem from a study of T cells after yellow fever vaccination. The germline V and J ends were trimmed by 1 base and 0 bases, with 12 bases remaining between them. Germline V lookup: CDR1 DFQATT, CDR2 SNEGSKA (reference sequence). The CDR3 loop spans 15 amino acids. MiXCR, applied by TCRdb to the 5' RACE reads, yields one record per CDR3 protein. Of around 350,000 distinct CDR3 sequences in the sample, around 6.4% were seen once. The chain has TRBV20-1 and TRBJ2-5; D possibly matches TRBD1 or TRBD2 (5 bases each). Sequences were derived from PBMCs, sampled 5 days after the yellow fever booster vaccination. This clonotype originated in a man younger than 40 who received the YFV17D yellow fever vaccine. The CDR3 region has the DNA TGCAGTGCTAGAGCCGGGACGGCGTACCAAGAGACCCAGTACTTC. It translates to CSARAGTAYQETQYF.